Each of the 20 T cell receptor beta chains below was sequenced from the same sample in a study of vaccination and CD4 T cells after COVID-19. Once obtained from cultured CD4+ T cells, the DNA was sequenced using the Oncomine TCR Beta short-read assay. TCRdb independently ran MiXCR on the PCR reads; one entry per CDR3 protein. The sample holds tens of thousands of distinct CDR3 sequences; approximately 30% are singletons and the top ten take around an eighth. What these receptors recognize is not known. The sample's treatment: roughly 10-day PBMC culture with coronavirus spike peptide pools or control peptides (ViraFEST assay). Sequencing was carried out using cultured CD4+ T cells from blood. The receptors originated from a human donor with COVID-19.

Relative to its sample, this clonotype is medium-sized. V is TRBV20-1 and J is TRBJ2-2; unclear D gene. Per the germline V gene, CDR1 is DFQATT and CDR2 is SNEGSKA (reference sequence). Deletions cut 1 base from V and 4 bases from J, with 10 bases between. This CDR3 is 14 amino acids long. Here the CDR3 DNA reads TGCAGTGCTAGAGGCGACACCTCCACCGGGGAGCTGTTTTTT. Amino acids: CSARGDTSTGELFF.

This chain joins TRBV28 and TRBJ2-5; 7 bases agree with TRBD2. V dropped 6 bases and J dropped 5; count of bases not matched to a gene: 9. In germline, CDR1 is MDHEN, CDR2 SYDVKM. This CDR3 is built from 14 residues. The CDR3 sequence is CASRVGAGRETQYF. The CDR3 region has the DNA TGTGCCAGCAGAGTGGGAGCGGGGCGGGAGACCCAGTACTTC.

This clonotype appeared a few times. This rearrangement joins TRBV2 to TRBJ2-3; TRBD1 matches at 8 bases. Looked up from germline, CDR1 is SNHLY and CDR2 is FYNNEI. The CDR3 runs to 15 residues. V lost 7 bases to trimming and J lost 3 bases; unmatched junction nucleotides: 9. The CDR3 bases are TGTGCCAGCATACCAGGACAGGGATTTACAGATACGCAGTATTTT. Its protein product is CASIPGQGFTDTQYF.

By sample share, this clonotype is medium-sized. The V and J genes are TRBV15 and TRBJ1-5; D is perhaps TRBD1 (5 bases). This CDR3 region has 17 residues. Trimming removed 0 bases at V and 0 bases at J, with 12 bases between. Germline V CDR1 and CDR2: LNHNV, YYDKDF (reference sequence). The chain's CDR3 is CATSRDRDPYSNQPQHF. In nucleotides, the CDR3 is TGTGCCACCAGCAGAGACAGGGACCCTTATAGCAATCAGCCCCAGCATTTT.

The gene calls are TRBV28 and TRBJ1-6; a possible D gene is TRBD1 (6 bases). V was clipped by 6 bases and J by 9 bases, with 21 bases between them. This CDR3 comprises 16 residues. CDR1 is MDHEN and CDR2 is SYDVKM in the germline V gene. CDR3: CASSSPGATVFSPLHF. The CDR3, as DNA: TGTGCCAGCAGCTCACCAGGGGCAACTGTGTTTTCACCCCTCCACTTT.

This clonotype was observed a few times. The V and J genes are TRBV21-1 and TRBJ2-7; TRBD1 is taken as the D call from the table, unchecked against the DNA. TRBV21-1 is labeled a pseudogene. This CDR3 spans 16 amino acids. CDR3 protein: CASSKEPGRGPYEQYF. The CDR3 DNA is TGTGCCAGCAGCAAAGAGCCAGGAAGGGGGCCCTACGAGCAGTACTTC.

The V call is TRBV5-1, the J call TRBJ2-5, with unresolved D. V was clipped by 1 base and J by 2 bases, with 6 bases between them. The CDR3 spans 13 residues. CDR1 and CDR2 from the germline V gene are SGHRS and YFSETQ. The CDR3 DNA reads TGCGCCAGCAGCTTGTTCCAGCAAGAGACCCAGTACTTC. Translated: CASSLFQQETQYF.

This rearrangement joins TRBV27 to TRBJ2-5; D may match TRBD1 or TRBD2 (5 bases each). Trimming removed 7 bases at V and 6 bases at J, with 15 bases between. The germline V gene encodes CDR1 MNHEY and CDR2 SMNVEV (reference sequence). This CDR3 comprises 13 residues. The CDR3 nucleotides are TGTGCCAGCACCCCCCTGCAGGGACAGACCCAGTACTTC. Protein: CASTPLQGQTQYF.

The J gene is TRBJ1-5, the V gene TRBV10-3, with D possibly TRBD1 on 5 matching bases. The germline V gene has CDR1 ENHRY and CDR2 SYGVKD. CDR3 length: 16 residues. V shed 0 bases and J shed 0 bases, with 9 bases lying between them. The CDR3 spells CAISESGGGSNQPQHF. The CDR3 bases are TGTGCCATCAGTGAGTCGGGGGGGGGTAGCAATCAGCCCCAGCATTTT.

The gene calls are TRBV20-1 and TRBJ2-3; 7 nucleotides line up with TRBD2. With V trimmed by 0 bases and J by 4 bases, 7 bases remained unmatched. Per the germline V gene, CDR1 is DFQATT and CDR2 is SNEGSKA (reference sequence). The CDR3 is 15 residues long. In DNA form, the CDR3 reads TGCAGTGCTAGAGAAGCGCGGGGGTCAGCAGATACGCAGTATTTT. Protein product: CSAREARGSADTQYF.

This clonotype was counted only a few times. V and J are TRBV20-1 and TRBJ2-7, with a weak D call TRBD2 (6 bases). CDR1 and CDR2 from the germline V gene are DFQATT and SNEGSKA (reference sequence). The germline V and J ends were trimmed by 5 bases and 0 bases, with 11 bases remaining between them. CDR3 size: 13 residues. The CDR3: CSAGDSSSYEQYF. In nucleotides, the CDR3 is TGCAGTGCTGGGGACTCAAGCTCCTACGAGCAGTACTTC.

There are a few counts of this clonotype. This chain joins TRBV6-1 and TRBJ1-6; 10 bases line up with TRBD1. J was trimmed by 9 bases and V by 6 bases; bases with no gene match: 8. Germline V CDR1 and CDR2: MNHNS, SASEGT. The CDR3 contains 15 residues. The CDR3: CASRLDRGLGSPLHF. CDR3 in DNA: TGTGCCAGCAGGTTGGACAGGGGGTTAGGTTCACCCCTCCACTTT.

The V and J genes are TRBV4-2 and TRBJ2-1; 7 bases agree with TRBD2. The junction had 8 bases not matched to a gene; V was cut back by 4 bases and J by 5 bases. The CDR3 loop spans 15 amino acids. The germline CDR1 and CDR2 sequences are LGHNA and YNFKEQ. CDR3 loop: CASSPISGTDNEQFF. CDR3 nucleotides: TGTGCCAGCAGCCCCATCAGCGGGACCGACAATGAGCAGTTCTTC.

The chain couples TRBV6-1 to TRBJ2-5; TRBD1 matches at 10 bases. The length of the CDR3 is 14 residues. Trimming cost V 5 bases and J 5 bases; bases outside gene matches: 5. CDR1 and CDR2 from the germline V gene are MNHNS and SASEGT. CDR3 loop: CASSLLGQGETQYF. DNA of the CDR3: TGTGCCAGCAGTCTTTTGGGACAGGGGGAGACCCAGTACTTC.

Sample share makes this clonotype medium-sized. The rearrangement joins TRBV24-1 to TRBJ1-1, with TRBD1 matching over 10 bases. CDR1 KGHDR and CDR2 SFDVKD come from the germline V gene. The length of the CDR3 is 14 residues. Trimming removed 8 bases from V and 5 bases from J; junction bases left unmatched: 7. CDR3 nucleotide sequence: TGTGCCACCACCACCTCGGGACAGGGGACTGAAGCTTTCTTT. Its protein product is CATTTSGQGTEAFF.

CDR3 sequence reads: CSATQGWNQPQHF. The CDR3 bases are TGCAGTGCGACACAGGGTTGGAATCAGCCCCAGCATTTT. The V call is TRBV20-1, the J call TRBJ1-5, with D perhaps matching TRBD1 (6 bases). This CDR3 has 13 amino acids. Germline V lookup: CDR1 DFQATT, CDR2 SNEGSKA (reference sequence). Trimming pared 6 bases from V and 4 bases from J, leaving 13 bases between.

By share, this clonotype ranks as medium-sized (0.01 to 0.1%). The J gene is TRBJ1-6, the V gene TRBV28; 9 bases fit TRBD1. Germline trimming cut 10 bases from V and 7 bases from J; bases unmatched to any gene: 8. This CDR3 region has 14 residues. CDR1 and CDR2 (germline): MDHEN, SYDVKM. The CDR3 loop is CATGTGQRNSPLHF. CDR3 bases: TGTGCCACCGGGACAGGGCAGAGGAATTCACCCCTCCACTTT.

This chain connects TRBV20-1 to TRBJ1-1, with 9 bases fitting TRBD1. Germline V gene data show CDR1 as DFQATT and CDR2 as SNEGSKA (reference sequence). The CDR3 consists of 13 residues. V trimming: 3 bases; J trimming: 4 bases; junction bases outside the gene matches: 3. CDR3 in DNA: TGCAGTGCTAGGGACAGGGGCCGCACTGAAGCTTTCTTT. Translation: CSARDRGRTEAFF.

This clonotype came up a few times. The rearrangement links TRBV6-1 to TRBJ1-2; 10 positions match TRBD1. CDR3 length: 16 residues. V was clipped by 5 bases and J by 3 bases; unmatched bases: 9. CDR1 is MNHNS, CDR2 SASEGT, per germline. DNA for the CDR3: TGTGCCAGCAGTCCGGCCGGGACAGGGGACGACTATGGCTACACCTTC. The encoded protein is CASSPAGTGDDYGYTF.

This clonotype qualifies as medium-sized (0.01 to 0.1%). CDR3 sequence (DNA): TGTGCCTGGAGTGTTCTTGCGGGGGGTGCCCAAGAGACCCAGTACTTC. Its translation: CAWSVLAGGAQETQYF. The V and J genes are TRBV30 and TRBJ2-5; 8 bases fit TRBD2. Trimming at V came to 0 bases and at J to 1 base, leaving 7 bases not matched to a gene. This CDR3 is built from 16 residues. Germline V gene lookup returns CDR1 GTSNPN and CDR2 SVGIG (reference sequence). The full variable domain, in which reference TRBV30 and TRBJ2-5 provide the parts outside the CDR3, is SQTIHQWPATLVQPVGSPLSLECTVEGTSNPNLYWYRQAAGRGLQLLFYSVGIGQISSEVPQNLSASRPQDRQFILSSKKLLLSDSGFYLCAWSVLAGGAQETQYFGPGTRLLVL.